These 3 T cell receptor beta chains were sequenced from one sample in a study of blood T cell repertoires in COVID-19. Data came from immunoSEQ multiplex PCR; TCRdb stores just in-frame clones and leaves some out. Among 150,000 to 200,000 clones listed, approximately 90% were seen once. Sequenced input: peripheral blood. These receptors were collected from a woman between 50 and 59 years old with acute or convalescent COVID-19.

This chain links TRBV2 with TRBJ2-5, with 9 bases matching TRBD2. After removal of 0 bases from V and 3 bases from J, the junction contained 14 bases not matched to a gene. From germline, CDR1 is SNHLY and CDR2 FYNNEI. There are 19 residues in the CDR3. The CDR3 nucleotides are TGTGCCAGCAGTGAAGCGCTTCGGGTATCTAGCGGGGCAAAAGAGACCCAGTACTTC. Its protein is CASSEALRVSSGAKETQYF.

The rearrangement joins TRBV7-9 to TRBJ1-1; D is unresolved. CDR3 size: 12 residues. The V gene's germline CDR1 is SEHNR and CDR2 FQNEAQ (reference sequence). V lost 4 bases to trimming and J lost 10 bases, with 13 bases between them. The CDR3 DNA follows: TGTGCCAGCAGCTCGGGTCGGGAGAGAGCTTTCTTT. This sequence encodes CASSSGRERAFF.

The rearrangement links TRBV23-1 to TRBJ2-1; 11 bases agree with TRBD1. TRBV23-1 is placed among ORFs of uncertain function. Trimming took 0 bases from V and 6 from J; bases not matched to a gene: 4. The CDR3 sequence is 16 residues long. CDR3: CASSQSPGQGGNEQFF. The CDR3 DNA sequence: TGCGCCAGCAGTCAATCTCCGGGACAGGGGGGCAATGAGCAGTTCTTC.